This TCR beta chain came from a study of blood T cell repertoires in COVID-19. Background on the study: T cells, B-cell-depleted T cells, or PBMCs supplied cDNA or gDNA.

Enrolled during active infection, Seattle patients were then followed longitudinally. The CDR3 covers 16 residues. The V segment lost 0 bases and the J segment 4 bases; nucleotides outside the gene matches: 4. Germline CDR1 and CDR2: LGHNA and YSLEER. Per the original data handling: Amplification with reference gene primers provided the estimates of nucleated cell counts. Only in-frame clones appear in the TCRdb table, and some are missing; sequencing was by immunoSEQ multiplex PCR. V, J and clone size derive from that table, while D and trimming were established from the DNA sequence. The sample has around 170,000 clones; more than 75% are singletons.

The sequenced sample consisted of peripheral blood. The chain uses TRBV4-3 and TRBJ2-2; 8 bases match TRBD2. This receptor was taken from a man aged 60-69 years with COVID-19, enrolled during active disease. The CDR3 bases are TGCGCCAGCAGCCAAGATTGGAGCGGGAGCACCGGGGAGCTGTTTTTT. Translating it yields CASSQDWSGSTGELFF.